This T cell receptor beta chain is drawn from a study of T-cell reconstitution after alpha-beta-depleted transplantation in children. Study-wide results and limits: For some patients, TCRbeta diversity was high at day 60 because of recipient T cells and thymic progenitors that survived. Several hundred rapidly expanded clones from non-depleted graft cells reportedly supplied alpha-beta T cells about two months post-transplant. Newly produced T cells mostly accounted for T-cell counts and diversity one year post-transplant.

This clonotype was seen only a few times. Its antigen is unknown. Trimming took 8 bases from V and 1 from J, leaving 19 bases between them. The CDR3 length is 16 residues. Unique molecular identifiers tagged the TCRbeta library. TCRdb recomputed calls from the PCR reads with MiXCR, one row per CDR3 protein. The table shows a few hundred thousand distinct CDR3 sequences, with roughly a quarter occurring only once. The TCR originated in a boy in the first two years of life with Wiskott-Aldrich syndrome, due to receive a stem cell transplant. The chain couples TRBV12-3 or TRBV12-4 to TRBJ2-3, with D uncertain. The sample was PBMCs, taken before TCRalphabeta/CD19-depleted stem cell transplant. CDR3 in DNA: TGTGCCAGCTCACCAGAGAATCACTGGGGCACAGATACGCAGTATTTT. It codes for CASSPENHWGTDTQYF.